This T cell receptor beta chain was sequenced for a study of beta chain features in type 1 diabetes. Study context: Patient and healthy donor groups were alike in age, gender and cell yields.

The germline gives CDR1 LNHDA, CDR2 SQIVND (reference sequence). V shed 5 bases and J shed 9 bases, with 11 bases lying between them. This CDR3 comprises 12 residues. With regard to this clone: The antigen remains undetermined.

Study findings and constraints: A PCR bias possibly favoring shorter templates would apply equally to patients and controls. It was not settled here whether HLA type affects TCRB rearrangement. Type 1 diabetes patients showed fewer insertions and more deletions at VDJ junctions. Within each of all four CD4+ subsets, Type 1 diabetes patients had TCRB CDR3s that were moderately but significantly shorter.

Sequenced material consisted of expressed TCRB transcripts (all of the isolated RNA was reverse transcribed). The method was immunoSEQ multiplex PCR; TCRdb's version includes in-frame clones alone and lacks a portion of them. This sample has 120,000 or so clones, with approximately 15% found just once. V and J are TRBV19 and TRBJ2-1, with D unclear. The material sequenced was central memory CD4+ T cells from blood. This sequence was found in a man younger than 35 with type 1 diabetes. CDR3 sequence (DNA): TGTGCCAGTAGTCCCTCCCCTGGTGAGCAGTTCTTC. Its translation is CASSPSPGEQFF.